These T cell receptor beta chains were read from a single sample in a study of T cells after yellow fever vaccination. TCRdb fed the 5' RACE reads into MiXCR, producing one record per CDR3 protein. The repertoire holds about 130,000 distinct CDR3 sequences, with roughly 10% as singletons. Source: CD8+ T cells sorted from PBMCs, taken on the day of the yellow fever booster vaccination. These receptors were taken from a man aged 18 to 30 who received the YFV17D yellow fever vaccine. CDR3s leave out the opening cysteine and the closing phenylalanine or tryptophan.

j_call v_call cdr3_aa
TRBJ2-1 TRBV27 ASSLTANNEQF
TRBJ1-2 TRBV19 ASSIKWGTDKYGYT
TRBJ1-6 TRBV27 ASSRTSYNSPLH
TRBJ2-7 TRBV4-3 ASSQDLGYYEQY
TRBJ2-2 TRBV21-1 ASSKEWTSGGTGELF
TRBJ1-1 TRBV12-3/TRBV12-4 ASTTYGGQGTTEAF
TRBJ2-1 TRBV4-1 ASGGGYNEQF
TRBJ1-6 TRBV28 ASSPLWAGRNSPLH
TRBJ2-2 TRBV30 AWSGSNTGELF
TRBJ1-1 TRBV15 ATTRTGNTEAF
TRBJ2-4 TRBV7-2 ASSLSKAGVLAKNIQY
TRBJ1-3 TRBV9 ASSATGVGNTIY
TRBJ1-5 TRBV7-2 ASTIYSNQPQH
TRBJ2-1 TRBV29-1 SVEQSSYNEQF
TRBJ2-1 TRBV4-3 ASSPGSSSYNEQF
TRBJ2-4 TRBV5-1 ASSFGDIQY
TRBJ2-1 TRBV13 ASSLETGNNEQF
TRBJ2-5 TRBV6-5 ASSSRGAGETQY
TRBJ1-6 TRBV5-1 ASGSGYPPLH
TRBJ1-5 TRBV7-9 ASSLAVSGGGQPQH
TRBJ2-1 TRBV4-3 ASSFSTSGGAWDEQF
TRBJ1-1 TRBV4-2 ASSFGRDLLSHTEAF
TRBJ2-3 TRBV15 ATSRSGPVTQDTQY
TRBJ2-1 TRBV11-2 ASSLDGLRQTGTKLVEQF
TRBJ1-2 TRBV3-1 ASSPVEAYGYT
TRBJ1-5 TRBV27 ASGIGRQPQH
TRBJ2-3 TRBV7-3 ASSLYSGISTDTQY
TRBJ2-1 TRBV5-6 ASSLGGWGNEQF
TRBJ2-1 TRBV3-1 ASSHWGVNNEQF
TRBJ2-4 TRBV6-6 ASSLGSRENIQY
TRBJ2-1 TRBV6-2/TRBV6-3 ASTNGAYNEQF
TRBJ2-3 TRBV24-1 ATSDYRETTDTQY
TRBJ2-1 TRBV5-1 ASSLVIGGSYNEQF
TRBJ2-5 TRBV11-2 ASCRTYKETQY
TRBJ2-3 TRBV7-2 ASSPLVSSYTDTQY
TRBJ2-1 TRBV28 ASSLSLRRYNEQF
TRBJ2-7 TRBV6-2/TRBV6-3 ASSYGAYISYEQY
TRBJ1-1 TRBV30 AWNDEENTEAF
TRBJ2-3 TRBV4-3 ASSRSIQLGDTQY
TRBJ2-1 TRBV7-8 ASSETSGGLNEQF
TRBJ2-1 TRBV19 ASSIRRGGNEQF
TRBJ2-5 TRBV4-1 ASSQDAGGPETQY
TRBJ2-3 TRBV7-6 ASSYPASTQTQY
TRBJ1-1 TRBV4-1 ASSQGRNTEAF
TRBJ1-1 TRBV4-3 ASSQKQGFAEAF
TRBJ2-3 TRBV12-3/TRBV12-4 ASSFGDTQY
TRBJ2-7 TRBV5-4 ASSLGDGNYEQY